The clone carrying this T cell receptor (beta chain) came up a few times. No antigen is known for it. Per germline, CDR1 LNHDA and CDR2 SQIVND (reference sequence). The CDR3 has 15 amino acids. Trimming took 4 bases from V and 3 from J, leaving 13 bases between them. Not a single patient had been given any form of treatment at any point before undergoing thyroid surgery. This entry comes from a study of metastatic and nonmetastatic thyroid tumors. Study-level results: The reported finding was significantly higher TCR beta diversity in malignant thyroid tumors relative to benign nodules, in blood and tumor.

TCRdb redid the clone calls on the PCR reads using MiXCR. The table has about 27,000 clones, about 15% seen once. The sequence was obtained from a male donor with papillary thyroid cancer or a benign thyroid nodule (not recorded which). Some clones in this sample may be carry-over from other donors' samples. The chain carries TRBV19 and TRBJ2-1; no reliable D call. Specimen: blood. CDR3 bases: TGTGCCAGTAGTACAATTTACGTGATCTACAATGAGCAGTTCTTC. It codes for CASSTIYVIYNEQFF. Full variable domain (remainder filled in from reference TRBV19 and TRBJ2-1): DGGITQSPKYLFRKEGQNVTLSCEQNLNHDAMYWYRQDPGQGLRLIYYSQIVNDFQKGDIAEGYSVSREKKESFPLTVTSAQKNPTAFYLCASSTIYVIYNEQFFGPGTRLTVL.